The next 3 T cell receptor beta chains were all read from a single sample in a study of human versus mouse CDR3 diversity and MHC coevolution. Clones were read by immunoSEQ multiplex PCR, and TCRdb kept only the in-frame ones, dropping some. The repertoire holds over 60,000 clones, with around 92% as singletons. Sequencing was carried out using naive CD4+ T cells from blood. The subset is: CD45RO-negative CD62L-positive naive CD4 T cells. The receptors were gathered from a person aged 25-75 years in good health.

The J gene is TRBJ2-1, the V gene TRBV5-1, with 9 bases aligning to TRBD1. Germline V gene data show CDR1 as SGHRS and CDR2 as YFSETQ. The junction had 4 bases not matched to a gene; V was cut back by 0 bases and J by 3 bases. The CDR3 spans 16 residues. In DNA, the CDR3 is TGCGCCAGCAGCTTGGTCGGGACAGGGAACTACAATGAGCAGTTCTTC. The encoded protein is CASSLVGTGNYNEQFF.

This clone was detected a few times. V is TRBV10-3 and J is TRBJ1-1; tentatively, D is TRBD1 (5 bases). The CDR3 runs 15 residues. CDR1 is ENHRY and CDR2 is SYGVKD in the germline V gene. Trimming stripped 0 bases from V and 4 bases from J, with 12 bases between. In DNA, the CDR3 is TGTGCCATCAGTGAGTCTGCAGGGTCGGGCACTGAAGCTTTCTTT. Translation: CAISESAGSGTEAFF.

The CDR3 DNA follows: TGCGCCAGCAGCATCCGGGACAATGAAGAGACCCAGTACTTC. It specifies CASSIRDNEETQYF. The chain has TRBV5-1 and TRBJ2-5, with D perhaps matching TRBD1 (6 bases). CDR1 SGHRS and CDR2 YFSETQ come from the germline V gene. V was pared by 4 bases and J by 3 bases, with 13 bases between. This CDR3 comprises 14 residues.